This T cell receptor beta chain was recorded in a study of T cell repertoires in cytomegalovirus infection. Study at large: Public TCR beta signatures provided an indication of both CMV infection and a matching HLA type.

TCRdb recomputed calls from the reads with MiXCR, one row per CDR3 protein. The table shows 450,000 to 650,000 distinct CDR3 sequences, with about a quarter occurring only once. The study's findings and limits: HLA-C-restricted CMV clonotypes gave the most frequent clonotype in two of eight donors. The cumulative frequency of public TCR beta families distinguished individuals who carried CMV together with the relevant HLA.

There are many counts of this clonotype. Its antigen is not identified. This CDR3 contains 13 residues. J gave up 5 bases and V 10 bases, and 7 bases lay outside the gene matches. Germline CDR1 MNHEY, CDR2 SVGEGT. This sequence joins TRBV6-2 or TRBV6-3 and TRBJ2-1; 8 nucleotides line up with TRBD1. Specimen: PBMCs. This receptor was obtained from a human donor in good health (CMV status not recorded). Some clones in this sample may be carry-over from other donors' samples. CDR3 DNA sequence: TGTGCCATCAGGGGGCGCTTTGACAATGAGCAGTTCTTC. As protein: CAIRGRFDNEQFF.